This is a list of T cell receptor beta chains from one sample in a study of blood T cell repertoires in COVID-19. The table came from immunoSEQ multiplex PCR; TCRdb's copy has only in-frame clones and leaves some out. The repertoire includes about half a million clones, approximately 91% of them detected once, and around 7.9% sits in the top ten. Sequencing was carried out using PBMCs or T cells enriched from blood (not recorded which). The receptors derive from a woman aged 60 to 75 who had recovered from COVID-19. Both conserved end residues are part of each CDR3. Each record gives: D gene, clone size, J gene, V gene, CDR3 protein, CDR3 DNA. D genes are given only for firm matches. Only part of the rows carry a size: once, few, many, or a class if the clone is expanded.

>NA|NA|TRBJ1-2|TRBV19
CASSIDTRRDYTF
TGTGCCAGTAGTATAGACACAAGACGGGATTACACCTTC
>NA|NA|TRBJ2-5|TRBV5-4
CASSDLTVTQETQYF
TGTGCCAGCAGCGACCTCACCGTGACTCAAGAGACCCAGTACTTC
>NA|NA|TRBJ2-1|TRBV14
CASSQEIWADEQFF
TGTGCCAGCAGCCAAGAGATATGGGCCGATGAGCAGTTCTTC
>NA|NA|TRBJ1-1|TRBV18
CASSPLGLNTEAFF
TGTGCCAGCTCACCCTTGGGGCTGAACACTGAAGCTTTCTTT
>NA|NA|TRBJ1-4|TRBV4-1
CASSRAGHEKLFF
TGCGCCAGCAGCCGAGCAGGTCATGAAAAACTGTTTTTT
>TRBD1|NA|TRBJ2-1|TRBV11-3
CASSRNVQGDEQFF
TGTGCCAGCAGCCGAAACGTACAGGGGGATGAGCAGTTCTTC
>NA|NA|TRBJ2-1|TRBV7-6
CASSLGRTSYNEQFF
TGTGCCAGCAGCTTAGGGAGAACCTCCTACAATGAGCAGTTCTTC
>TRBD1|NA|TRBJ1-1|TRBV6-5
CASRDSSTEAFF
TGTGCCAGCCGGGACAGCTCCACTGAAGCTTTCTTT
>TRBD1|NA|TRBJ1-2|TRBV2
CASTPGQGGYTF
TGTGCCAGCACCCCTGGACAGGGGGGTTACACCTTC
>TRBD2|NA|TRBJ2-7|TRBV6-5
CASRPLAGAYEQYF
TGTGCCAGCAGACCCCTAGCGGGGGCCTACGAGCAGTACTTC
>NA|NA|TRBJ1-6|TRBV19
CASSIGVSLGAMGPLHF
TGTGCCAGTAGTATAGGAGTCAGCTTGGGGGCAATGGGGCCCCTCCACTTT
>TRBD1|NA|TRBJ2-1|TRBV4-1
CASSQDPTGVTNEQFF
TGCGCCAGCAGCCAAGACCCCACAGGGGTTACGAATGAGCAGTTCTTC
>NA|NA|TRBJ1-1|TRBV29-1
CSVSPDRPNTEAFF
TGCAGCGTGAGCCCAGACAGGCCGAACACTGAAGCTTTCTTT
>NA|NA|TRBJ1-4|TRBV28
CASSSQIQEKLFF
TGTGCCAGCAGTTCCCAAATTCAGGAAAAACTGTTTTTT
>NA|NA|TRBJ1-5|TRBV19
CASSIVRTGHQPQHF
TGTGCCAGTAGTATAGTTAGAACAGGCCATCAGCCCCAGCATTTT
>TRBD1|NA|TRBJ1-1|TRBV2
CASGGQGFSAEAFF
TGTGCCAGCGGGGGACAGGGGTTTTCGGCTGAAGCTTTCTTT
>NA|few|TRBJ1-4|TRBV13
CASSSLGGSNEKLFF
TGTGCCAGCAGCTCCCTCGGGGGATCTAATGAAAAACTGTTTTTT
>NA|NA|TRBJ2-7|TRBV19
CASSPGYSYEQYF
TGTGCCAGTAGCCCCGGTTACTCCTACGAGCAGTACTTC
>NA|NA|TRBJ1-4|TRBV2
CASRSPWRQVEKLFF
TGTGCCAGCAGGTCTCCGTGGAGGCAGGTTGAAAAACTGTTTTTT
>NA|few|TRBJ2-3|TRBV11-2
CASRPIRGFTDTQYF
TGTGCCAGCAGACCAATTCGGGGATTCACAGATACGCAGTATTTT
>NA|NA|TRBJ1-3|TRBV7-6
CASSSIGNTIYF
TGTGCCAGCAGCTCCATTGGAAACACCATATATTTT
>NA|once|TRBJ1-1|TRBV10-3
CANARQANTEAFF
TGTGCCAACGCAAGACAGGCAAACACTGAAGCTTTCTTT
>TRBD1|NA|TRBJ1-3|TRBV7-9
CASSLPGTALNTIYF
TGTGCCAGCAGCCTCCCCGGGACAGCCTTAAACACCATATATTTT
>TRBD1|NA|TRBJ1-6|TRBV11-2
CASSLSRGQHNSPLHF
TGTGCCAGCAGCTTAAGTAGGGGGCAACATAATTCACCCCTCCACTTT
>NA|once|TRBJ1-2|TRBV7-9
CASSLAGDGYTF
TGTGCCAGCAGCTTGGCAGGGGATGGCTACACCTTC
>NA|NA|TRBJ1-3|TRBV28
CASSLVSPQGHTIYF
TGTGCCAGCAGTTTAGTATCCCCACAGGGACACACCATATATTTT
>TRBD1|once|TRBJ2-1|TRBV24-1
CATSDPDRGVWDQQFF
TGTGCCACCAGTGACCCGGACAGGGGGGTATGGGACCAGCAGTTCTTC
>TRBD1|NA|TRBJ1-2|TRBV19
CASSKITGDGYTF
TGTGCCAGTAGTAAAATTACAGGGGACGGCTACACCTTC
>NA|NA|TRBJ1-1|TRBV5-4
CASSLLEGREAFF
TGTGCCAGCAGCTTGCTTGAGGGGAGGGAAGCTTTCTTT
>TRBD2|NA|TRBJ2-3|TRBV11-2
CASSLDISAAGTRTDTQYF
TGTGCCAGCAGCTTAGATATCTCCGCCGCCGGGACTAGGACAGATACGCAGTATTTT
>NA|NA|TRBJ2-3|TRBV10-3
CATGFRAGPTDTQYF
TGTGCCACGGGGTTCAGAGCCGGTCCCACAGATACGCAGTATTTT